These T cell receptor beta chains were read from a single sample in a study of Ad26.COV2.S vaccination and SARS-CoV-2 variants. Clones were read by immunoSEQ multiplex PCR, and TCRdb kept only the in-frame ones, dropping some. The sample carries about 680,000 clones, roughly nine tenths recorded once. The sequencing used peripheral blood, collected in a trial of Ad26.COV2.S vaccine versus placebo. The receptors derive from a person aged 18-60 years who received the Ad26.COV2.S COVID-19 vaccine or a placebo. Each CDR3 is given with its conserved first and last residue. Each record gives: V gene, D gene, clone size, J gene, CDR3 protein, CDR3 DNA. The D gene is left open where the match is weak. Where a row states a size, it is once, few, many or the class of an expanded clone; other rows omit it.

V: TRBV3-1/TRBV3-2; D: -; size: few; J: TRBJ2-2; CDR3: CASSQGSGELFF; DNA: TGTGCCAGCAGCCAAGGTTCCGGGGAGCTGTTTTTT
V: TRBV27; D: -; size: -; J: TRBJ2-2; CDR3: CASSSPGFSGAGELFF; DNA: TGTGCCAGCAGTTCCCCAGGATTTTCAGGGGCCGGGGAGCTGTTTTTT
V: TRBV7-2; D: -; size: once; J: TRBJ1-1; CDR3: CASSPPETGLGAFF; DNA: TGTGCCAGCAGCCCCCCGGAGACAGGACTAGGGGCTTTCTTT
V: TRBV12-3/TRBV12-4; D: -; size: -; J: TRBJ2-4; CDR3: CASSTTGNIQYF; DNA: TGTGCCAGCAGCACGACGGGAAACATTCAGTACTTC
V: TRBV21-1; D: -; size: -; J: TRBJ1-2; CDR3: CARAISRGDNYGYTF; DNA: TGTGCCAGGGCCATCTCTCGGGGGGATAACTATGGCTACACCTTC
V: TRBV7-2; D: TRBD2; size: -; J: TRBJ2-1; CDR3: CASSPTSGGAPSEQFF; DNA: TGTGCCAGCAGCCCGACTAGCGGGGGTGCCCCTTCTGAGCAGTTCTTC
V: TRBV2; D: TRBD1; size: -; J: TRBJ2-7; CDR3: CASSRQGAYEQYF; DNA: TGTGCCAGCAGCCGACAGGGGGCCTACGAGCAGTACTTC
V: TRBV5-1; D: -; size: -; J: TRBJ1-4; CDR3: CASSLGPIATNEKLFF; DNA: TGCGCCAGCAGCTTGGGCCCCATTGCAACTAATGAAAAACTGTTTTTT
V: TRBV7-9; D: TRBD1; size: -; J: TRBJ2-6; CDR3: CASSLFTGTAGANVLTF; DNA: TGTGCCAGCAGCTTATTTACGGGGACAGCTGGGGCCAACGTCCTGACTTTC
V: TRBV2; D: -; size: -; J: TRBJ1-1; CDR3: CASYGGNTEAFF; DNA: TGTGCCAGCTATGGGGGGAACACTGAAGCTTTCTTT
V: TRBV6-6; D: -; size: -; J: TRBJ1-5; CDR3: CASISGANQPQHF; DNA: TGTGCCAGCATCTCGGGGGCCAATCAGCCCCAGCATTTT
V: TRBV19; D: -; size: few; J: TRBJ2-2; CDR3: CASSISPGGNTGELFF; DNA: TGTGCCAGTAGTATTTCCCCCGGAGGCAACACCGGGGAGCTGTTTTTT
V: TRBV6-5; D: -; size: -; J: TRBJ1-2; CDR3: CASSPSTGRNYGYTF; DNA: TGTGCCAGCAGTCCCTCCACAGGGAGGAACTATGGCTACACCTTC
V: TRBV4-1; D: TRBD1; size: -; J: TRBJ1-3; CDR3: CASSQEGTVSGNTIYF; DNA: TGCGCCAGCAGCCAAGAAGGGACAGTCTCTGGAAACACCATATATTTT
V: TRBV29-1; D: -; size: -; J: TRBJ2-6; CDR3: CSVVARGATAGANVLTF; DNA: TGCAGCGTTGTGGCCCGCGGGGCAACCGCTGGGGCCAACGTCCTGACTTTC
V: TRBV6-5; D: TRBD2; size: -; J: TRBJ2-1; CDR3: CASSYGLAGGNEQFF; DNA: TGTGCCAGCAGTTACGGGCTAGCGGGGGGGAATGAGCAGTTCTTC
V: TRBV3-1/TRBV3-2; D: -; size: once; J: TRBJ1-3; CDR3: CASSQGNSGNTIYF; DNA: TGTGCCAGCAGCCAAGGGAACTCTGGAAACACCATATATTTT
V: TRBV12-3/TRBV12-4; D: -; size: -; J: TRBJ1-2; CDR3: CASSSYRAGYTF; DNA: TGTGCCAGCAGTTCGTACAGGGCCGGCTACACCTTC
V: TRBV13; D: -; size: -; J: TRBJ2-7; CDR3: CASSPPLPRTVYEQYF; DNA: TGTGCCAGCAGCCCGCCTTTGCCCAGAACGGTCTACGAGCAGTACTTC
V: TRBV15; D: -; size: -; J: TRBJ1-2; CDR3: CATSREVIPGNYGYTF; DNA: TGTGCCACCAGCAGAGAGGTTATTCCGGGGAACTATGGCTACACCTTC
V: TRBV20-1; D: -; size: -; J: TRBJ2-1; CDR3: CSASPGSSYNEQFF; DNA: TGCAGTGCTAGTCCGGGGAGCTCCTACAATGAGCAGTTCTTC
V: TRBV6-6; D: -; size: -; J: TRBJ2-4; CDR3: CASSRTEVAKNIQYF; DNA: TGTGCCAGCAGTCGAACCGAGGTAGCCAAAAACATTCAGTACTTC
V: TRBV6-1; D: -; size: few; J: TRBJ1-2; CDR3: CASSEYGYTF; DNA: TGTGCCAGCAGTGAATATGGCTACACCTTC
V: TRBV6-1; D: -; size: -; J: TRBJ2-6; CDR3: CASSERGHRDGVLSGANVLTF; DNA: TGTGCCAGCAGTGAAAGGGGCCACCGGGACGGGGTCCTCTCTGGGGCCAACGTCCTGACTTTC
V: TRBV24-1; D: TRBD1; size: -; J: TRBJ1-5; CDR3: CATSDPGQGANQPQHF; DNA: TGTGCCACCAGTGATCCGGGACAGGGGGCGAATCAGCCCCAGCATTTT
V: TRBV4-3; D: -; size: -; J: TRBJ2-2; CDR3: CASSQGTLIFTGELFF; DNA: TGCGCCAGCAGCCAAGGAACGCTAATATTCACCGGGGAGCTGTTTTTT
V: TRBV6-2/TRBV6-3; D: -; size: -; J: TRBJ2-7; CDR3: CASSYFTGSEQYF; DNA: TGTGCCAGCAGTTACTTTACAGGGAGCGAGCAGTACTTC
V: TRBV19; D: TRBD1; size: -; J: TRBJ2-1; CDR3: CASSMGTGTGLYNEQFF; DNA: TGTGCCAGTAGTATGGGGACCGGGACAGGACTTTACAATGAGCAGTTCTTC
V: TRBV7-2; D: -; size: -; J: TRBJ1-2; CDR3: CASSFDWTVYGYTF; DNA: TGTGCCAGCAGTTTCGACTGGACAGTCTATGGCTACACCTTC
V: TRBV6-2/TRBV6-3; D: -; size: -; J: TRBJ1-5; CDR3: CASSLGGRGPQHF; DNA: TGTGCCAGCAGTTTAGGCGGGCGTGGGCCCCAGCATTTT
V: TRBV7-8; D: -; size: -; J: TRBJ1-1; CDR3: CASSSIIGGRGDTEAFF; DNA: TGTGCCAGCAGCTCCATCATTGGGGGGCGCGGGGACACTGAAGCTTTCTTT
V: TRBV7-8; D: -; size: -; J: TRBJ1-2; CDR3: CASSLERALNYGYTF; DNA: TGTGCCAGCAGCTTAGAGAGGGCTCTTAACTATGGCTACACCTTC
V: TRBV11-2; D: -; size: -; J: TRBJ1-3; CDR3: CATSDIGNTIYF; DNA: TGTGCCACCTCGGACATTGGAAACACCATATATTTT
V: TRBV2; D: -; size: -; J: TRBJ2-7; CDR3: CASSAGLLSYEQYF; DNA: TGTGCCAGCAGTGCGGGACTTCTCTCCTACGAGCAGTACTTC
V: TRBV3-1/TRBV3-2; D: TRBD2; size: once; J: TRBJ2-7; CDR3: CASSPYSLARRELGEQYF; DNA: TGTGCCAGCAGCCCTTACTCCCTGGCACGGCGGGAGCTTGGCGAGCAGTACTTC
V: TRBV30; D: -; size: -; J: TRBJ2-7; CDR3: CAWRGPYEQYF; DNA: TGTGCCTGGAGGGGTCCCTACGAGCAGTACTTC
V: TRBV10-3; D: -; size: few; J: TRBJ2-7; CDR3: CAIRDTLPYEQYF; DNA: TGTGCCATCAGGGACACTTTACCCTACGAGCAGTACTTC
V: TRBV24-1; D: -; size: -; J: TRBJ2-3; CDR3: CATKEGASTDTQYF; DNA: TGTGCCACCAAGGAGGGGGCTAGCACAGATACGCAGTATTTT
V: TRBV5-8; D: -; size: -; J: TRBJ1-5; CDR3: CASSPNLGAGGNQPQHF; DNA: TGTGCCAGCAGCCCGAATCTGGGGGCGGGTGGCAATCAGCCCCAGCATTTT
V: TRBV7-3; D: -; size: -; J: TRBJ2-2; CDR3: CASSLGQLNTGELFF; DNA: TGTGCCAGCAGCTTAGGACAGCTAAACACCGGGGAGCTGTTTTTT
V: TRBV7-9; D: -; size: -; J: TRBJ1-2; CDR3: CASSKVGDFYTF; DNA: TGTGCCAGCAGCAAGGTGGGAGACTTCTACACCTTC
V: TRBV14; D: -; size: -; J: TRBJ2-7; CDR3: CASSQGWGRYEQYF; DNA: TGTGCCAGCAGCCAAGGGTGGGGACGCTACGAGCAGTACTTC
V: TRBV18; D: -; size: once; J: TRBJ1-2; CDR3: CASSPQREGFDYGYTF; DNA: TGTGCCAGCTCACCTCAAAGGGAAGGGTTTGACTATGGCTACACCTTC
V: TRBV27; D: -; size: -; J: TRBJ2-6; CDR3: CASSLVAASGANVLTF; DNA: TGTGCCAGCAGTTTGGTGGCCGCCTCTGGGGCCAACGTCCTGACTTTC
V: TRBV3-1/TRBV3-2; D: TRBD1; size: few; J: TRBJ2-7; CDR3: CASRPRDRGSYEQYF; DNA: TGTGCCAGCAGACCTCGGGACAGGGGCTCCTACGAGCAGTACTTC
V: TRBV19; D: -; size: -; J: TRBJ2-3; CDR3: CASSTGVTDTQYF; DNA: TGTGCCAGTAGTACAGGGGTCACAGATACGCAGTATTTT
V: TRBV5-1; D: TRBD2; size: -; J: TRBJ2-2; CDR3: CASSSGGRGNTGELFF; DNA: TGCGCCAGCAGCTCGGGCGGGAGGGGGAACACCGGGGAGCTGTTTTTT
V: TRBV6-1; D: -; size: -; J: TRBJ1-5; CDR3: CASSEGLPQPQHF; DNA: TGTGCCAGCAGTGAAGGTTTACCTCAGCCCCAGCATTTT
V: TRBV6-5; D: TRBD2; size: few; J: TRBJ2-7; CDR3: CASTTSGGEQYF; DNA: TGTGCCAGCACGACTAGCGGCGGCGAGCAGTACTTC
V: TRBV5-6; D: TRBD2; size: few; J: TRBJ2-1; CDR3: CASSTGTSEFF; DNA: TGTGCCAGCAGCACCGGGACTAGCGAGTTCTTC